The clone carrying this T cell receptor beta chain has a handful of counts. Antigen unknown. This entry comes from a study of T-cell reconstitution after alpha-beta-depleted transplantation in children. The V end lost 5 bases, the J end lost 3 bases, and 7 bases lay between the germline ends. Germline-derived CDR1 and CDR2 are MDHEN and SYDVKM. CDR3 size: 12 residues. Overall study findings and caveats: Several hundred expanded graft clones reportedly gave rise to the alpha-beta T cells present about two months after transplant.

Preparation of the TCRbeta library used unique molecular identifiers. TCRdb processed the PCR reads anew with MiXCR; each CDR3 protein has one entry. The profile shows around 580,000 distinct CDR3 sequences, roughly 23% of them singletons. The J gene is TRBJ1-1, the V gene TRBV28; tentatively, D is TRBD1 (5 bases). The receptor's source is a boy under three years old who had a stem cell transplant for acute myeloid leukemia, so the T cells may come from the graft donor. Sequenced material: PBMCs, mostly from graft donor cells, taken 360 days after TCRalphabeta/CD19-depleted stem cell transplant. The CDR3, as DNA: TGTGCCAGCAGTCCGGGGGACACTGAAGCTTTCTTT. Amino acids: CASSPGDTEAFF.